The clone carrying this T cell receptor beta chain was picked up a small number of times. 5'RACE template switching added a universal primer site and UMIs to TCR cDNA. Each CDR3 protein is one row after TCRdb ran MiXCR on the 5' RACE reads. The sample lists under 500,000 distinct CDR3 sequences; roughly a sixth were seen once. These data belong to a study of T cells after yellow fever vaccination. CDR3 length equals 16 residues. V lost 0 bases, J lost 7 bases, and 13 bases lay in between. The germline V gene encodes CDR1 MNHNY and CDR2 SVGAGI (reference sequence). This specimen was PBMCs, taken before the yellow fever booster vaccination. The origin of this receptor is a young man who received the YFV17D yellow fever vaccine. The chain couples TRBV6-6 to TRBJ1-6, with a weak D call TRBD1 (5 bases). In DNA form, the CDR3 reads TGTGCCAGCAGTTACTCGGAGGGGCGAAGGAATTCACCCCTCCACTTT. Translation: CASSYSEGRRNSPLHF.